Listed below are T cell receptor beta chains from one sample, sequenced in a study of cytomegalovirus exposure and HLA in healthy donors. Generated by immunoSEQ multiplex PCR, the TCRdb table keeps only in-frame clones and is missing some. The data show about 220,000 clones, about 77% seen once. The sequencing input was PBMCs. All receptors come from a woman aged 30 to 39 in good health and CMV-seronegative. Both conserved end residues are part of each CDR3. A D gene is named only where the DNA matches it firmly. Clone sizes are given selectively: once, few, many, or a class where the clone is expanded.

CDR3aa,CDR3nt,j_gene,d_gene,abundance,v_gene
CASSLVGAREQYF,TGTGCCAGCAGCTTAGTTGGCGCGCGGGAGCAGTACTTC,TRBJ2-7,.,.,TRBV7-9
CASSRDFNYGYTF,TGTGCCAGCAGCCGAGACTTTAACTATGGCTACACCTTC,TRBJ1-2,.,.,TRBV14
CASSVSGSYNEQFF,TGTGCCAGCAGTGTGAGCGGCTCTTACAATGAGCAGTTCTTC,TRBJ2-1,.,few,TRBV6-4
CASSPRSPSGSDEQYF,TGCGCCAGCAGCCCGAGATCGCCTAGCGGGAGCGACGAGCAGTACTTC,TRBJ2-7,TRBD2,.,TRBV5-1
CSVEGLDTQYF,TGCAGCGTTGAAGGGCTAGATACGCAGTATTTT,TRBJ2-3,.,.,TRBV29-1
CASSAHRGESTDTQYF,TGTGCCAGCAGTGCGCACCGGGGGGAAAGCACAGATACGCAGTATTTT,TRBJ2-3,TRBD2,.,TRBV2
CSVERLADSYNEQFF,TGCAGCGTTGAAAGACTAGCGGATTCCTACAATGAGCAGTTCTTC,TRBJ2-1,TRBD2,.,TRBV29-1
CASSFDRLNGYTF,TGTGCCAGCAGTTTTGACAGACTTAATGGCTACACCTTC,TRBJ1-2,.,.,TRBV27
CASRASGSQETQYF,TGTGCCAGTAGGGCTAGCGGGAGCCAAGAGACCCAGTACTTC,TRBJ2-5,TRBD2,.,TRBV19
CASSSSPGALYEQYF,TGTGCCAGCAGTAGCTCACCAGGGGCCCTCTACGAGCAGTACTTC,TRBJ2-7,.,many,TRBV27
CASSLESQAIYGYTF,TGTGCCAGCAGCTTAGAGTCCCAGGCCATTTATGGCTACACCTTC,TRBJ1-2,.,.,TRBV7-8
CASSPGTSGGPQETQYF,TGTGCCAGCAGCCCGGGGACTAGCGGGGGGCCGCAAGAGACCCAGTACTTC,TRBJ2-5,TRBD2,.,TRBV11-3
CASSTDRNTEAFF,TGTGCCAGCTCAACCGACAGGAACACTGAAGCTTTCTTT,TRBJ1-1,.,few,TRBV18
CASSPLTGSTSESGNTIYF,TGTGCCAGCTCACCACTGACAGGTTCAACTTCGGAATCTGGAAACACCATATATTTT,TRBJ1-3,.,.,TRBV18
CASSAQQANYGYTF,TGTGCCAGCTCCGCCCAACAGGCTAACTATGGCTACACCTTC,TRBJ1-2,.,.,TRBV2
CASSSSHSTDEAFF,TGTGCCAGCAGCTCATCTCACTCGACAGACGAAGCTTTCTTT,TRBJ1-1,.,.,TRBV7-9
CASRIRDPDNSPLHF,TGTGCCAGCAGGATCAGGGATCCTGATAATTCACCCCTCCACTTT,TRBJ1-6,.,.,TRBV6-5
CASSWDSQETQYF,TGTGCCAGCAGCTGGGACAGCCAAGAGACCCAGTACTTC,TRBJ2-5,TRBD1,few,TRBV6-1
CDSSLEPTGERNTEAFF,TGTGACAGCAGCTTAGAACCGACAGGGGAACGGAACACTGAAGCTTTCTTT,TRBJ1-1,TRBD1,.,TRBV7-9
CASSLSHGTSGGYNEQFF,TGTGCCAGCAGCTTGAGCCACGGGACTAGCGGGGGATACAATGAGCAGTTCTTC,TRBJ2-1,TRBD2,few,TRBV5-8
CASSSTLLGQGNYGYTF,TGTGCCAGCAGCTCCACCCTCCTAGGGCAGGGGAACTATGGCTACACCTTC,TRBJ1-2,.,few,TRBV11-2
CATGLLSGTSGSLGETQYF,TGTGCCACCGGACTCTTGTCCGGGACTAGCGGGAGCTTAGGAGAGACCCAGTACTTC,TRBJ2-5,TRBD2,.,TRBV15
CASSESPGAAYEQYF,TGCGCCAGCAGTGAGTCACCAGGGGCCGCATACGAGCAGTACTTC,TRBJ2-7,.,.,TRBV10-1
CASSTHRKNTGELFF,TGTGCCAGCAGTACCCACAGGAAGAACACCGGGGAGCTGTTTTTT,TRBJ2-2,.,.,TRBV6-6
CASSPGTLLEKLFF,TGTGCCAGCAGCCCCGGGACTCTGTTGGAAAAACTGTTTTTT,TRBJ1-4,.,.,TRBV9
CASSPVSTDTQYF,TGTGCCAGCAGCCCTGTTAGCACAGATACGCAGTATTTT,TRBJ2-3,.,few,TRBV9
CASSASGTGNQPQHF,TGTGCCAGCAGCGCTTCCGGGACAGGGAATCAGCCCCAGCATTTT,TRBJ1-5,TRBD1,once,TRBV9
CASSIQDTLEQYF,TGTGCCAGTAGTATTCAGGACACCCTCGAGCAGTACTTC,TRBJ2-7,.,.,TRBV19
CAWSFPGFYNSPLHF,TGTGCCTGGAGTTTCCCCGGGTTTTATAATTCCCCCCTCCACTTT,TRBJ1-6,.,.,TRBV30
CASSWASGDNEQFF,TGTGCTAGCAGCTGGGCTAGCGGGGATAATGAGCAGTTCTTC,TRBJ2-1,TRBD2,.,TRBV7-7
CASWGGLGEQFF,TGTGCCAGCTGGGGGGGGCTCGGTGAGCAGTTCTTC,TRBJ2-1,.,.,TRBV11-2
CASSLPARVRSNQPQHF,TGTGCCAGCAGTTTACCCGCCAGGGTTCGGAGCAATCAGCCCCAGCATTTT,TRBJ1-5,.,.,TRBV28
CATGTGNHEQYF,TGTGCCACGGGGACAGGGAACCACGAGCAGTACTTC,TRBJ2-7,TRBD1,few,TRBV27
CASSLGTAEAFF,TGTGCCAGCAGCTTAGGGACAGCCGAAGCTTTCTTT,TRBJ1-1,.,.,TRBV7-9
CASSYGASGSNEQYF,TGTGCCAGCAGTTATGGGGCTAGCGGGAGCAACGAGCAGTACTTC,TRBJ2-7,TRBD2,.,TRBV6-6
CASSLNGGGGRTDTQYF,TGTGCCAGCAGCTTAAATGGAGGAGGAGGTAGGACAGATACGCAGTATTTT,TRBJ2-3,.,.,TRBV7-6
CASSLFTGLTEAFF,TGTGCCAGCAGTTTATTCACAGGGCTAACTGAAGCTTTCTTT,TRBJ1-1,.,.,TRBV27
CASRGGWDRGRRGTEAFF,TGTGCCAGCAGGGGGGGATGGGACAGGGGGCGTAGAGGGACTGAAGCTTTCTTT,TRBJ1-1,TRBD1,.,TRBV7-9
CASSEERGLRYGYTF,TGTGCCAGCAGTGAAGAGAGGGGGCTACGATATGGCTACACCTTC,TRBJ1-2,TRBD1,.,TRBV6-1
CASSVRGGTHNEQFF,TGTGCCAGCAGCGTAAGGGGGGGAACCCACAATGAGCAGTTCTTC,TRBJ2-1,.,.,TRBV9
CASSPLRAPPYEQYF,TGTGCCAGTAGCCCTCTTAGAGCCCCTCCCTACGAGCAGTACTTC,TRBJ2-7,.,.,TRBV19
CSAEGGFGTDTQYF,TGCAGCGCCGAGGGGGGGTTCGGCACAGATACGCAGTATTTT,TRBJ2-3,.,.,TRBV29-1
CASSQVLADYNEQFF,TGCGCCAGCAGCCAAGTACTAGCGGATTACAATGAGCAGTTCTTC,TRBJ2-1,TRBD2,.,TRBV4-1
CASSRGQANTEAFF,TGTGCCAGCAGCCGGGGACAAGCAAACACTGAAGCTTTCTTT,TRBJ1-1,.,few,TRBV11-2
CASSQDGATGDGYTF,TGTGCCAGCAGCCAAGACGGAGCGACAGGGGATGGCTACACCTTC,TRBJ1-2,TRBD1,.,TRBV4-2
CASSLTVNQPQHF,TGTGCCAGCAGCTTAACGGTTAATCAGCCCCAGCATTTT,TRBJ1-5,.,.,TRBV5-5
CAWSVYGGDLSYEQYF,TGTGCCTGGAGTGTATACGGGGGGGATCTCTCCTACGAGCAGTACTTC,TRBJ2-7,TRBD2,.,TRBV30
CASSYSLAVNTGELFF,TGTGCCAGCAGTTACTCGCTAGCGGTGAACACCGGGGAGCTGTTTTTT,TRBJ2-2,TRBD2,.,TRBV6-5
CASSGLAYSYNEQFF,TGTGCCAGCAGTGGACTAGCCTACTCCTACAATGAGCAGTTCTTC,TRBJ2-1,TRBD2,.,TRBV6-6
CSSSGATGHEQYF,TGTTCCAGCAGCGGGGCCACGGGCCACGAGCAGTACTTC,TRBJ2-7,TRBD2,.,TRBV7-9
CASSFGGADEQFF,TGCGCCAGCAGCTTCGGGGGGGCTGATGAGCAGTTCTTC,TRBJ2-1,TRBD2,.,TRBV5-1
CASSLGQPSTDTQYF,TGTGCCAGCAGCCTCGGACAGCCGAGCACAGATACGCAGTATTTT,TRBJ2-3,.,.,TRBV7-9
CSVGQGSLPIYF,TGCAGCGTTGGACAGGGATCGCTCCCTATATATTTT,TRBJ1-3,TRBD1,.,TRBV29-1
CASSLGRLNTEAFF,TGCGCCAGCAGCTTGGGGCGGCTGAACACTGAAGCTTTCTTT,TRBJ1-1,.,.,TRBV5-1
CASLPPGPGLPTEAFF,TGTGCCAGCCTGCCCCCGGGTCCAGGGTTGCCCACTGAAGCTTTCTTT,TRBJ1-1,.,.,TRBV27
CATSRVRGSRGSLWGEPQHF,TGTGCCACCAGCAGAGTCAGGGGTAGTAGGGGGAGCCTTTGGGGTGAACCCCAGCATTTT,TRBJ1-5,.,few,TRBV15
CASKGGLDGYTF,TGTGCCAGCAAAGGGGGACTAGACGGCTACACCTTC,TRBJ1-2,.,.,TRBV6-1
CASSRGLAGESEQYF,TGTGCCAGCTCACGAGGACTAGCGGGAGAAAGCGAGCAGTACTTC,TRBJ2-7,TRBD2,.,TRBV18